This TCR beta chain is from a study of blood T cell repertoires in COVID-19. Notes on this clone: The same CDR3 arises from other DNA sequences in this sample as well.

Seattle researchers signed up patients amid active infection and tracked them longitudinally. Measured with immunoSEQ multiplex PCR; TCRdb has only the in-frame clones, and not every one. The sample includes roughly 500,000 clones, 89% of them seen just once. The CDR3 totals 13 residues. V dropped 8 bases and J dropped 3; count of bases not matched to a gene: 2. CDR1 and CDR2 from the germline V gene are SGHRS and YFSETQ. Sequenced: peripheral blood. The sequence was obtained from a man younger than 30 with COVID-19, enrolled during active disease. The chain joins TRBV5-1 to TRBJ2-5, with 12 bases matching TRBD2. The CDR3 sequence: CASRLAGEETQYF. DNA for the CDR3: TGCGCCAGTCGACTAGCGGGAGAAGAGACCCAGTACTTC.